These 27 T cell receptor beta chains share one sample of origin, sequenced in a study of cytomegalovirus exposure and HLA in healthy donors. 60 Vbeta and 13 Jbeta primers were used in PCR. The method was immunoSEQ multiplex PCR; TCRdb's version includes in-frame clones alone and lacks a portion of them. The sample consists of some 140,000 clones, roughly four fifths of them appearing once. Input material: PBMCs. Receptor source: a woman between 40 and 50 years old in good health and CMV-seronegative.

The chain employs TRBV10-3 and TRBJ2-1; 10 nucleotides match TRBD2. The CDR3 sequence is 15 residues long. Losses at the gene ends were 4 bases for V and 3 bases for J; bases not matched to a gene: 3. Germline V gene lookup returns CDR1 ENHRY and CDR2 SYGVKD. For the CDR3, the DNA is TGTGCCATCAGTGGGGTAGCGGGGGGCTACAATGAGCAGTTCTTC. Translating gives CAISGVAGGYNEQFF.

The rearrangement uses TRBV11-1 and TRBJ1-1; D remains ambiguous. From germline, CDR1 is SGHAT and CDR2 FQDESV (reference sequence). This CDR3 contains 13 residues. Trimming cost V 5 bases and J 6 bases, with 13 bases left between them. The CDR3 DNA follows: TGTGCCAGCAGCCCGTCTCGACGGGCTGAAGCTTTCTTT. It specifies CASSPSRRAEAFF. Combining the CDR3 with reference TRBV11-1 and TRBJ1-1 gives the whole variable domain EAEVAQSPRYKITEKSQAVAFWCDPISGHATLYWYRQILGQGPELLVQFQDESVVDDSQLPKDRFSAERLKGVDSTLKIQPAELGDSAMYLCASSPSRRAEAFFGQGTRLTVV.

The table lists this clone with a few counts. The rearrangement joins TRBV5-5 to TRBJ2-2, with 9 positions matching TRBD2. This CDR3 region has 15 residues. With 3 bases clipped from V and 7 bases from J, the junction kept 7 bases outside the gene matches. Germline V gene lookup returns CDR1 SGHKS and CDR2 YYEKEE (reference sequence). The CDR3 loop is CASSWFSGGDGELFF. The CDR3 DNA sequence: TGTGCCAGCAGCTGGTTTAGCGGGGGAGACGGGGAGCTGTTTTTT. Full variable domain (outside the CDR3, taken from reference TRBV5-5 and TRBJ2-2): DAGVTQSPTHLIKTRGQQVTLRCSPISGHKSVSWYQQVLGQGPQFIFQYYEKEERGRGNFPDRFSARQFPNYSSELNVNALLLGDSALYLCASSWFSGGDGELFFGEGSRLTVL.

This CDR3 reads CASCRIQETQYF. CDR3 sequence (DNA): TGTGCCAGCTGCAGGATTCAAGAGACCCAGTACTTC. V usage is TRBV2 and J usage is TRBJ2-5; unclear D gene. The CDR3 is 12 residues long. Germline V gene sequence: CDR1 SNHLY, CDR2 FYNNEI. Between the trimmed V and J ends, which lost 8 bases and 2 bases, there was a span of 9 bases.

The chain is built from TRBV6-6 and TRBJ1-2; 11 nucleotides match TRBD1. After removal of 4 bases from V and 4 bases from J, the junction contained 2 bases not matched to a gene. The CDR3 totals 14 residues. The germline V gene has CDR1 MNHNY and CDR2 SVGAGI (reference sequence). The CDR3 protein is CASSWGQGGYGYTF. CDR3 in DNA: TGTGCCAGCAGTTGGGGACAGGGGGGCTATGGCTACACCTTC.

The chain couples TRBV27 to TRBJ1-1, with D perhaps TRBD1 (6 bases). V shed 7 bases and J shed 1 base, with 16 bases lying between them. In germline, CDR1 is MNHEY, CDR2 SMNVEV (reference sequence). The CDR3 totals 15 residues. DNA for the CDR3: TGTGCCAGCATTTCCAAAGGGGGATCGAACACTGAAGCTTTCTTT. It specifies CASISKGGSNTEAFF.

This rearrangement joins TRBV4-1 to TRBJ1-2; D remains ambiguous. Germline V gives CDR1 MGHRA, CDR2 YSYEKL. Trimming shortened V by 1 base and J by 2 bases, and 8 bases separated the two germline ends. There are 14 residues in the CDR3. The CDR3 bases are TGCGCCAGCAGCCAAGGTCGTCAGAACTATGGCTACACCTTC. Its protein product is CASSQGRQNYGYTF.

J is TRBJ2-7 and V is TRBV18; TRBD1 aligns across 12 bases. Germline V CDR1 and CDR2: KGHSH, LQKENI. This CDR3 region has 17 residues. V was clipped by 2 bases and J by 3 bases; unmatched bases: 8. The CDR3 region is CASSPFWDRGHGYEQYF. Written as DNA, the CDR3 is TGTGCCAGCTCACCATTCTGGGACAGGGGGCATGGCTACGAGCAGTACTTC.

This rearrangement joins TRBV18 to TRBJ2-3; 8 bases align to TRBD2. CDR3 size: 15 residues. CDR1 and CDR2 from the germline V gene are KGHSH and LQKENI. Trimming took 6 bases from V and 4 from J; bases not matched to a gene: 9. In nucleotides, the CDR3 is TGTGCCAGCTCCCTCCGGGAGGGGGGGGCAGATACGCAGTATTTT. Translation gives CASSLREGGADTQYF.

This chain uses TRBV6-1 with TRBJ2-3; 7 nucleotides line up with TRBD2. Trimming cost V 7 bases and J 4 bases; bases outside gene matches: 11. The CDR3 contains 15 residues. CDR1 MNHNS and CDR2 SASEGT come from the germline V gene. CDR3 DNA: TGTGCCAGCATACTCTCTCGGGGGGAATCAGATACGCAGTATTTT. Translating it yields CASILSRGESDTQYF.

This clone came up once. The CDR3 is CASSLGEQGAEAFF. In nucleotides, the CDR3 is TGTGCCAGCAGCTTGGGGGAGCAGGGGGCTGAAGCTTTCTTT. J is TRBJ1-1 and V is TRBV7-9, with 7 bases that match TRBD1. V was pared by 3 bases and J by 6 bases, with 7 bases of the junction left unmatched. The CDR3 extends over 14 amino acids. The germline V gene encodes CDR1 SEHNR and CDR2 FQNEAQ (reference sequence).

The rearrangement uses TRBV4-2 and TRBJ1-1; maybe TRBD1 (6 bases). Germline V lookup: CDR1 LGHNA, CDR2 YNFKEQ. This CDR3 has 17 residues. Trimming took 2 bases from V and 10 from J, leaving 26 bases between them. The CDR3 bases are TGTGCCAGCAGCCAATCCCATGGGGGCAGGGGCGGCCCAAGAGCTTTCTTT. It codes for CASSQSHGGRGGPRAFF.

This chain connects TRBV6-5 to TRBJ2-7, with D perhaps TRBD2 (5 bases). CDR1 is MNHEY and CDR2 is SVGAGI in the germline V gene. This CDR3 spans 13 amino acids. V gave up 6 bases and J gave up 5 bases, with 14 bases separating them. CDR3 sequence (DNA): TGTGCCAGCAGCCCGAGTGAGGGCCACGAGCAGTACGTC. It is translated as CASSPSEGHEQYV.

The CDR3 region has the DNA TGTGCCAGCAGCCCGTCGGGGGGCGACTATGGCTACACCTTC. Translating gives CASSPSGGDYGYTF. The genes are TRBV9 and TRBJ1-2, with D possibly matching TRBD1 (6 bases). V was clipped by 4 bases and J by 3 bases, with 13 bases between them. The V gene's germline CDR1 is SGDLS and CDR2 YYNGEE. The CDR3 has 14 residues.

The gene calls are TRBV7-6 and TRBJ1-6; maybe TRBD1 (5 bases). CDR1 SGHVS and CDR2 FNYEAQ come from the germline V gene. The CDR3 is 14 residues long. V was cut by 1 base and J by 9 bases, with 10 bases left in between. CDR3 bases: TGTGCCAGCAGCTTAGGCGGGGACTCTTCACCCCTCCACTTT. Amino acids: CASSLGGDSSPLHF.

The chain combines TRBV27 with TRBJ1-2; D call uncertain. Germline-derived CDR1 and CDR2 are MNHEY and SMNVEV (reference sequence). V was shortened by 8 bases and J by 0 bases, with 10 bases between the two germline ends. CDR3 length equals 13 residues. Here the CDR3 DNA reads TGTGCCAGCGGCAGGTCCACTAACTATGGCTACACCTTC. This encodes CASGRSTNYGYTF.

V and J are TRBV18 and TRBJ1-4; TRBD1 might be the D (5 bases). This CDR3 is built from 13 residues. Trimming took 6 bases from V and 8 from J, leaving 13 bases between them. CDR1 and CDR2 (germline): KGHSH, LQKENI. CDR3 sequence (DNA): TGTGCCAGCTCGGCGGGACTAGGAGAAAAACTGTTTTTT. Its protein product is CASSAGLGEKLFF.

V and J are TRBV19 and TRBJ2-3, with D perhaps matching TRBD1 (5 bases). CDR1 and CDR2 from the germline V gene are LNHDA and SQIVND (reference sequence). This CDR3 has 18 amino acids. Trimming removed 7 bases from V and 1 base from J, with 24 bases in between. The CDR3 nucleotides are TGTGCCAGTAATCAATACCCCCAACAGGCCCCGGGCACAGATACGCAGTATTTT. Translated, it gives CASNQYPQQAPGTDTQYF. Combining the CDR3 with reference TRBV19 and TRBJ2-3 gives the whole variable domain DGGITQSPKYLFRKEGQNVTLSCEQNLNHDAMYWYRQDPGQGLRLIYYSQIVNDFQKGDIAEGYSVSREKKESFPLTVTSAQKNPTAFYLCASNQYPQQAPGTDTQYFGPGTRLTVL.

For the CDR3, the DNA is TGTGCCAGCAGTCTGCTTCAGGGACAGGGAGATTCACCCCTCCACTTT. It yields the protein CASSLLQGQGDSPLHF. V and J are TRBV27 and TRBJ1-6; 9 bases fit TRBD1. Germline CDR1 and CDR2: MNHEY and SMNVEV (reference sequence). The CDR3 is 16 residues long. After removal of 5 bases from V and 8 bases from J, the junction contained 10 bases not matched to a gene.

This clone was recorded once. V is TRBV9 and J is TRBJ1-2; the D gene is possibly TRBD1 (5 bases). Trimming cost V 4 bases and J 5 bases, with 12 bases left between them. The CDR3 runs to 13 residues. Germline CDR1 reads SGDLS; CDR2 reads YYNGEE. In DNA, the CDR3 is TGTGCCAGCAGCCCCCCGGGGGTATATGGCTACACCTTC. Translation: CASSPPGVYGYTF.

This chain links TRBV2 with TRBJ2-4; TRBD2 matches 8 bases. The length of the CDR3 is 18 residues. The V and J ends lost 6 bases and 0 bases, in that order; junction bases with no gene match: 13. The germline gives CDR1 SNHLY, CDR2 FYNNEI. CDR3 in DNA: TGTGCCAGCAGGGGGCTGGGAGCGGGGGATCTAGCCAAAAACATTCAGTACTTC. Translation: CASRGLGAGDLAKNIQYF. The whole variable domain, remainder taken from reference TRBV2 and TRBJ2-4, is EPEVTQTPSHQVTQMGQEVILRCVPISNHLYFYWYRQILGQKVEFLVSFYNNEISEKSEIFDDQFSVERPDGSNFTLKIRSTKLEDSAMYFCASRGLGAGDLAKNIQYFGAGTRLSVL.

V is TRBV7-9 and J is TRBJ2-7; D is uncertain. The germline V gene encodes CDR1 SEHNR and CDR2 FQNEAQ (reference sequence). The V gene lost 8 bases and the J gene lost 6 bases, with 26 bases spanning the gap. This CDR3 has 16 amino acids. The CDR3 here is CASPPAPERPPSEQYV. Here the CDR3 DNA reads TGTGCCAGCCCCCCTGCTCCGGAGCGCCCACCCAGCGAGCAGTACGTC.

This chain links TRBV28 with TRBJ1-2; D is uncertain. CDR1 and CDR2 (germline): MDHEN, SYDVKM. Trimming removed 1 base at V and 7 bases at J, with 13 bases between. CDR3 length: 14 residues. The CDR3, as DNA: TGTGCCAGCAGTTTATTGAAGGGAGAAGGTGGCTACACCTTC. Translated, it gives CASSLLKGEGGYTF.

V gene TRBV19 combines with J gene TRBJ1-2; TRBD1 might be the D (5 bases). Germline V CDR1 and CDR2: LNHDA, SQIVND (reference sequence). The CDR3 is 17 residues long. V lost 5 bases to trimming and J lost 0 bases, with 19 bases between them. Here the CDR3 DNA reads TGTGCCAGTAGTCCCACCATGACAGAGCCCGCTAACTATGGCTACACCTTC. Protein: CASSPTMTEPANYGYTF. Using reference TRBV19 and TRBJ1-2 for the parts outside the CDR3, the full variable domain is DGGITQSPKYLFRKEGQNVTLSCEQNLNHDAMYWYRQDPGQGLRLIYYSQIVNDFQKGDIAEGYSVSREKKESFPLTVTSAQKNPTAFYLCASSPTMTEPANYGYTFGSGTRLTVV.

This clone was detected a few times. This chain links TRBV5-5 with TRBJ1-2, with a tentative D call TRBD1 (5 bases). The CDR3 totals 14 residues. From germline, CDR1 is SGHKS and CDR2 YYEKEE (reference sequence). The ends were cut back, 0 bases at V and 5 bases at J, with 11 bases in the middle. DNA for the CDR3: TGTGCCAGCAGCTTGGAACCCCAGGGATATGGCTACACCTTC. As protein: CASSLEPQGYGYTF.

This chain links TRBV27 with TRBJ2-3; TRBD2 aligns across 12 bases. The V gene's germline CDR1 is MNHEY and CDR2 SMNVEV (reference sequence). V shed 7 bases, J shed 3 bases, and the junction held 5 bases outside the gene matches. This CDR3 region has 15 residues. In nucleotides, the CDR3 is TGTGCCAGCACTCACCTAGCGGGGGGGACAGATACGCAGTATTTT. It translates to CASTHLAGGTDTQYF.

This sequence joins TRBV27 and TRBJ1-6, with a weak D call TRBD1 (6 bases). The CDR3 runs to 12 residues. The V and J ends lost 8 bases and 5 bases respectively, with 7 bases between them. Germline V lookup: CDR1 MNHEY, CDR2 SMNVEV (reference sequence). Written as DNA, the CDR3 is TGTGCCAGCGGACAGCATAATTCACCCCTCCACTTT. This gives the protein CASGQHNSPLHF.